Below, 14 T cell receptor beta chains from the same sample are listed, as sequenced in a study of regulatory and conventional T cells in RAG deficiency. Clones were read by immunoSEQ multiplex PCR, and TCRdb kept only the in-frame ones, dropping some. The sample has 45,000 to 50,000 clones; around 90% are singletons. Blood CD4+ CD25-low CD127-high conventional T cells supplied the genomic DNA template. The same data also contributed to another study, on regulatory T cells. This second study notes: The PCR used 52 TRBV and 13 TRBJ primers.

The specimen was CD4+ effector T cells sorted from blood. These receptors originate from a human donor in good health.

V gene TRBV6-5 combines with J gene TRBJ1-4; D not certain. Per germline, CDR1 MNHEY and CDR2 SVGAGI. There are 14 residues in the CDR3. Trimming left V 5 bases short and J 5 bases short, with 12 bases between. The CDR3, as DNA: TGTGCCAGCAGTCTGGACGGACGAAATGAAAAACTGTTTTTT. Its translation: CASSLDGRNEKLFF.

The genes are TRBV28 and TRBJ1-2; D gene uncertain. The CDR3 sequence is 12 residues long. V lost 7 bases to trimming and J lost 4 bases, with 10 bases between them. CDR1 MDHEN and CDR2 SYDVKM come from the germline V gene. As DNA, the CDR3 is TGTGCCAGCACCGGACCGAGCTATGGCTACACCTTC. Amino acid sequence: CASTGPSYGYTF.

The chain is built from TRBV6-1 and TRBJ2-1; TRBD2 matches at 16 bases. V shed 6 bases and J 12 bases; nucleotides not matched to a gene: 8. From germline, CDR1 is MNHNS and CDR2 SASEGT. The CDR3 has 15 amino acids. CDR3 bases: TGTGCCAGCAGGGGGACTAGCGGGAGGGCCGGTGGGCAGTTCTTC. Translated: CASRGTSGRAGGQFF.

The J gene is TRBJ2-2, the V gene TRBV18; D perhaps matches TRBD2 (7 bases). This CDR3 spans 17 amino acids. Trimming cost V 4 bases and J 2 bases, with 17 bases left between them. Germline V CDR1 and CDR2: KGHSH, LQKENI. CDR3 coding DNA: TGTGCCAGCTCACGCGGACCAGGGGAGGGCAACACCGGGGAGCTGTTTTTT. It encodes CASSRGPGEGNTGELFF.

This rearrangement joins TRBV6-1 to TRBJ2-1; D is undetermined. CDR3 length equals 11 residues. V was trimmed by 3 bases and J by 12 bases, leaving 9 bases between them. Germline CDR1 and CDR2: MNHNS and SASEGT. The chain's CDR3 is CASSEGYWQFF. The CDR3 region has the DNA TGTGCCAGCAGTGAGGGATACTGGCAGTTCTTC.

The V and J genes are TRBV5-1 and TRBJ1-3; no definite D call. Trimming left V 8 bases short and J 1 base short, with 10 bases between. This CDR3 is built from 13 residues. Per the germline V gene, CDR1 is SGHRS and CDR2 is YFSETQ. CDR3 region: CASSRGSGNTIYF. CDR3 coding DNA: TGCGCCAGTAGCAGAGGATCTGGAAACACCATATATTTT.

J is TRBJ1-2 and V is TRBV5-1; TRBD1 aligns across 11 bases. Germline trimming cut 0 bases from V and 0 bases from J; bases unmatched to any gene: 1. Germline-derived CDR1 and CDR2 are SGHRS and YFSETQ. CDR3 length: 16 residues. CDR3 nucleotide sequence: TGCGCCAGCAGCTTGGAGGGACAGGGGGCTAACTATGGCTACACCTTC. This encodes CASSLEGQGANYGYTF.

The genes are TRBV27 and TRBJ1-2; 11 positions match TRBD1. The CDR3 totals 15 residues. Germline-derived CDR1 and CDR2 are MNHEY and SMNVEV (reference sequence). The V segment lost 8 bases and the J segment 6 bases; nucleotides outside the gene matches: 11. The CDR3: CASVRSGQGANGYTF. DNA for the CDR3: TGTGCCAGCGTCCGTTCCGGACAGGGGGCGAATGGCTACACCTTC.

The chain employs TRBV28 and TRBJ2-7; 11 positions agree with TRBD2. Germline CDR1 is MDHEN and CDR2 is SYDVKM. CDR3 size: 16 residues. J lost 2 bases, V lost 6 bases, and 9 bases had no gene match. The CDR3 nucleotides read TGTGCCAGCAGCCTTCCAGGGACTAGCGGCACCTACGAGCAGTACTTC. It yields the protein CASSLPGTSGTYEQYF.

The chain joins TRBV5-4 to TRBJ1-5, with 10 bases that match TRBD1. Trimming cost V 0 bases and J 7 bases; bases outside gene matches: 4. CDR3 length: 15 amino acids. Per germline, CDR1 SGHNT and CDR2 YYREEE (reference sequence). CDR3 protein: CASSLGGTGEQPQHF. The DNA of the CDR3 is TGTGCCAGCAGCTTGGGAGGGACAGGGGAGCAGCCCCAGCATTTT.

Of note for this clone: The junction and the germline gene differ at one end; a read error may be behind it. The V call is TRBV7-7, the J call TRBJ2-7; unclear D gene. This CDR3 spans 13 amino acids. Germline V gene data show CDR1 as SSHAT and CDR2 as FNYEAQ (reference sequence). Here the CDR3 reads CASSLGLNYEQYF. CDR3 nucleotides: TGTGCTAGCAGCTTAGGGTTAAACTACGAGCAGTACTTC.

V is TRBV10-2 and J is TRBJ1-4, with 7 bases that match TRBD1. Trimming at V came to 3 bases and at J to 1 base, leaving 2 bases not matched to a gene. Per germline, CDR1 WSHSY and CDR2 SAAADI. There are 15 residues in the CDR3. The CDR3 region has the DNA TGCGCCAGCAGTGAACAGGGGCAAACTAATGAAAAACTGTTTTTT. This sequence encodes CASSEQGQTNEKLFF.

V usage is TRBV5-1 and J usage is TRBJ1-4; tentative D call: TRBD1 (6 bases). Germline V gene lookup returns CDR1 SGHRS and CDR2 YFSETQ. The CDR3 runs 15 residues. With 2 bases removed from V and 7 bases from J, the gap between germline ends came to 15 bases. CDR3 bases: TGCGCCAGCAGCTTCCAGACAGGCCAGAGTGAAAAACTGTTTTTT. This translates into CASSFQTGQSEKLFF.

This rearrangement joins TRBV2 to TRBJ2-3; 9 nucleotides match TRBD2. Germline values: CDR1 SNHLY, CDR2 FYNNEI. CDR3 size: 15 residues. V lost 5 bases, J lost 3 bases, and 6 bases stayed unmatched. CDR3 nucleotides: TGTGCCAGCAGTTCACGGCTAGCGGGAACAGATACGCAGTATTTT. The encoded protein is CASSSRLAGTDTQYF.